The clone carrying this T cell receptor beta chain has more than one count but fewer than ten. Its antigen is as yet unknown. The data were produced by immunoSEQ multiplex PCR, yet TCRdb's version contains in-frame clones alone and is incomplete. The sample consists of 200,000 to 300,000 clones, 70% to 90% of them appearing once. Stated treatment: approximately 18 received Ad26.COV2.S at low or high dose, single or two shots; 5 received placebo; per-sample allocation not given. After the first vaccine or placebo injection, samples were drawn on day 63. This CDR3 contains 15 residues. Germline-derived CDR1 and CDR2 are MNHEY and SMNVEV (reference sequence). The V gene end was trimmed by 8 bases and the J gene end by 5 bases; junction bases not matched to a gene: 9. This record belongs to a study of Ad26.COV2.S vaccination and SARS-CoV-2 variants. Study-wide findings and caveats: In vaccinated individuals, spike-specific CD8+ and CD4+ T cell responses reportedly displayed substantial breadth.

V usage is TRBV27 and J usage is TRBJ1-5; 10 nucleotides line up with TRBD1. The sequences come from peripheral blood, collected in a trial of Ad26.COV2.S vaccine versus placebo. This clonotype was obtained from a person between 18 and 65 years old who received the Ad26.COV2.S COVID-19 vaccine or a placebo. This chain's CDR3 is CASGPPGQGYQPQHF. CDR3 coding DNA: TGTGCCAGCGGACCCCCGGGACAGGGGTATCAGCCCCAGCATTTT.